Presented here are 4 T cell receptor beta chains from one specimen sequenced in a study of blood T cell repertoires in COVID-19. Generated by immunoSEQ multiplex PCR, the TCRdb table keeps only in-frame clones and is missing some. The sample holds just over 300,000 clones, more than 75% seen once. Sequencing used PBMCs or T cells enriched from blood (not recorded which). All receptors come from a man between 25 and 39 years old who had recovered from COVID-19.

As DNA, the CDR3 is TGTGCCAGCAGCCCCGGACTAGCGGGAGTAGGAGATACGCAGTATTTT. Its protein is CASSPGLAGVGDTQYF. The chain carries TRBV6-6 and TRBJ2-3; 13 bases are shared with TRBD2. Germline CDR1 is MNHNY and CDR2 is SVGAGI (reference sequence). V trimming: 6 bases; J trimming: 5 bases; junction bases outside the gene matches: 8. The CDR3 runs to 16 residues.

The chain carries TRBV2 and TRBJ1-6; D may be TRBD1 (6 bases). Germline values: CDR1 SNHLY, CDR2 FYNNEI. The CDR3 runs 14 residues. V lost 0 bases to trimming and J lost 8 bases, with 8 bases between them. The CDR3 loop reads CASSEAAGDSPLHF. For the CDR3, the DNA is TGTGCCAGCAGTGAAGCTGCAGGGGATTCACCCCTCCACTTT.

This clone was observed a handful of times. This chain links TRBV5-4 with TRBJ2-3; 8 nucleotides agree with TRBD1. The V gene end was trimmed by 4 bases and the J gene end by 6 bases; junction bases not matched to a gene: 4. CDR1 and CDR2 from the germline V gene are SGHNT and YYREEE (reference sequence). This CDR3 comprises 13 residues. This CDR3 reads CASSGTGADTQYF. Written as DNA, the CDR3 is TGTGCCAGCAGCGGGACAGGTGCGGATACGCAGTATTTT.

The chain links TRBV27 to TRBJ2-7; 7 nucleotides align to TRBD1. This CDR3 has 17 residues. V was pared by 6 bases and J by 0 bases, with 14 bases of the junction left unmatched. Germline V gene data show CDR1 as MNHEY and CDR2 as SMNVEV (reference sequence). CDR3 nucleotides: TGTGCCAGCAGCCACTCAGCACAGGGGCTTTTCTCCTACGAGCAGTACTTC. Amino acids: CASSHSAQGLFSYEQYF.